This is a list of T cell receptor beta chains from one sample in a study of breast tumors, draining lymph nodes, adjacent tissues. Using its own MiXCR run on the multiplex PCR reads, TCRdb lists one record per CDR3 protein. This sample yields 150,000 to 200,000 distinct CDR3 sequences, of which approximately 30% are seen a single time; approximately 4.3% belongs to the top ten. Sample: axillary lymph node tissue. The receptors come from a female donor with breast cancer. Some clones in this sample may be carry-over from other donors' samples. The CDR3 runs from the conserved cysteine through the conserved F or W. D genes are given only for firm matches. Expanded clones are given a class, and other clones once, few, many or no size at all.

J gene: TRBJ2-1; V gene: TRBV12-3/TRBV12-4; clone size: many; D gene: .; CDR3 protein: CASKGASYNEQFF; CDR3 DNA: TGTGCCAGCAAAGGGGCCTCCTACAATGAGCAGTTCTTC
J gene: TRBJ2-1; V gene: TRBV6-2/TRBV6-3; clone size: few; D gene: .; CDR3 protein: CASSPKIYEQFF; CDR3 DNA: TGTGCCAGCAGTCCGAAGATTTATGAGCAGTTCTTC
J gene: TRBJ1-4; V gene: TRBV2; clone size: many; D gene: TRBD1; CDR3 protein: CASSEATGGNEKLFF; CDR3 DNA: TGTGCCAGCAGTGAGGCAACAGGGGGTAATGAAAAACTGTTTTTT
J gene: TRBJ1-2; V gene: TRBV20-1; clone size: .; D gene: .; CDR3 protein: CSVDTSGGPWGYTF; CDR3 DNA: TGCAGCGTCGATACTAGCGGGGGGCCCTGGGGCTACACCTTC
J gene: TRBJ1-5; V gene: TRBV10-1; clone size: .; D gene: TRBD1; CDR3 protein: CASRGQGNSNQPQHF; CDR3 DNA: TGCGCCAGCCGGGGACAGGGAAATAGCAATCAGCCCCAGCATTTT
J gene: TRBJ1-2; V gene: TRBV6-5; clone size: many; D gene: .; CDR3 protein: CASRDSVGYTF; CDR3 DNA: TGTGCCAGCAGAGATTCAGTGGGCTACACCTTC
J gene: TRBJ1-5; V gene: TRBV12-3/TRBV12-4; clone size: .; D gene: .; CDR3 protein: CASMLLWDQPQHF; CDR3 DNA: TGTGCCAGCATGCTCCTCTGGGATCAGCCCCAGCATTTT
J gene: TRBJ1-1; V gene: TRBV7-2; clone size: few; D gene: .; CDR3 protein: CASSPGRNTEAFF; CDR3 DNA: TGTGCCAGCAGCCCAGGCCGGAACACTGAAGCTTTCTTT
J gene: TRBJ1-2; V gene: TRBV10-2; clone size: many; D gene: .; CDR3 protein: CASSEGAIYGYTF; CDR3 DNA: TGCGCCAGCAGTGAGGGGGCCATCTATGGCTACACCTTC
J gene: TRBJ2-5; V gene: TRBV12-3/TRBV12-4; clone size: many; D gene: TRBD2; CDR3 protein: CASRKLTSGTLWETQYF; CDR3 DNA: TGTGCCAGCAGGAAATTGACTAGCGGGACGCTTTGGGAGACCCAGTACTTC
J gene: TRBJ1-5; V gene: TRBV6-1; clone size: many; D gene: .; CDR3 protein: CASSARTGVDSNQPQHF; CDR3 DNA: TGTGCCAGCAGTGCTCGGACGGGAGTGGATAGCAATCAGCCCCAGCATTTT
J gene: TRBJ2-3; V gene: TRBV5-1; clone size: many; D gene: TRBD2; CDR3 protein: CASSRRLGTSSDTQYF; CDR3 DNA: TGCGCCAGCAGCCGCCGATTAGGGACTAGCAGCGATACGCAGTATTTT
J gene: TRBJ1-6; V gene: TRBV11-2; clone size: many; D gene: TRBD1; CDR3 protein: CASSPDRAHSSYNSPLHF; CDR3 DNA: TGTGCCAGCAGCCCGGACAGGGCCCACAGCTCCTATAATTCACCCCTCCACTTT
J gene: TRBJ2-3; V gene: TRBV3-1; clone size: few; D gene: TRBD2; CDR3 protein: CASSQVLAGKDTQYF; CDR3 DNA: TGTGCCAGCAGCCAAGTTCTAGCGGGGAAAGATACGCAGTATTTT
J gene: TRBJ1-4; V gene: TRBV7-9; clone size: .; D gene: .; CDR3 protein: CASSWEGEKLFF; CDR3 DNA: TGTGCCAGCAGCTGGGAGGGCGAAAAACTGTTTTTT
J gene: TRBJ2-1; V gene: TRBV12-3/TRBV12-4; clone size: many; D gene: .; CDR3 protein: CASSLRRGSYNEQFF; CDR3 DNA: TGTGCCAGCAGTTTGCGGCGGGGCTCCTACAATGAGCAGTTCTTC
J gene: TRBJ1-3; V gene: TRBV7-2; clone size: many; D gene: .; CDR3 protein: CASSAHQGNTIYF; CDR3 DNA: TGTGCCAGCAGCGCCCACCAGGGAAACACCATATATTTT
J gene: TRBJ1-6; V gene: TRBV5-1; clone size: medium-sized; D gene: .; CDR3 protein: CASSRDTNNSPLHF; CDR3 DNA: TGCGCCAGCAGCCGGGACACCAATAATTCACCCCTCCACTTT
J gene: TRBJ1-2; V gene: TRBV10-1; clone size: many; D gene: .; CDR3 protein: CASRLEEVHYGYTF; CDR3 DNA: TGCGCCAGCAGACTAGAAGAGGTCCACTATGGCTACACCTTC
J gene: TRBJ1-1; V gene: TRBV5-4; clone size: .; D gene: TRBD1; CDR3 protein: CASSSGQGVNTEAFF; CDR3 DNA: TGTGCCAGCAGCTCAGGACAGGGAGTGAACACTGAAGCTTTCTTT